Included here is one TCR beta chain sequence, with context. This sample was included in a study of blood T cell repertoires in COVID-19. The wider study: PBMCs, B-cell-depleted T cells, or T cells provided the cDNA or gDNA that made up the material.

The V segment lost 3 bases and the J segment 4 bases; nucleotides outside the gene matches: 0. CDR1 SEHNR and CDR2 FQNEAQ come from the germline V gene (reference sequence). This CDR3 comprises 13 residues. Authors' methods: Researchers report that nucleated cell counts were estimated from reference gene primer amplification. TCRdb keeps only in-frame clones here, not all; method: immunoSEQ multiplex PCR. V and J calls and clone size are given by that table; D and trimming were obtained from the DNA. The sample lists around 200,000 clones; 80% to 90% were seen once. The source of this sequence is a man between 65 and 85 years old with active or convalescent COVID-19. The chain employs TRBV7-9 and TRBJ1-1; the match to TRBD1 covers 9 bases. The sample taken for sequencing was peripheral blood. CDR3 region: CASSLTGGTEAFF. CDR3 DNA: TGTGCCAGCAGCTTGACAGGGGGCACTGAAGCTTTCTTT.